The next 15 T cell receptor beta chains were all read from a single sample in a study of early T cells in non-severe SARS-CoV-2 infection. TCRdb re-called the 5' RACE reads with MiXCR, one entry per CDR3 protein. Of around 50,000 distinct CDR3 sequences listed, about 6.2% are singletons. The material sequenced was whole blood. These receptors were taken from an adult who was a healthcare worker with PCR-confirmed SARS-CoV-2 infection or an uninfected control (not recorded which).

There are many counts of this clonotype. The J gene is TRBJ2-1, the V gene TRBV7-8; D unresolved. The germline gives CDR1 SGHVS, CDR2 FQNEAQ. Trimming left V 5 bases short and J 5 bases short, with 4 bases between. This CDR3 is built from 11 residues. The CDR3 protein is CASSENNEQFF. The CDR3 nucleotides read TGTGCCAGCAGCGAAAACAATGAGCAGTTCTTC.

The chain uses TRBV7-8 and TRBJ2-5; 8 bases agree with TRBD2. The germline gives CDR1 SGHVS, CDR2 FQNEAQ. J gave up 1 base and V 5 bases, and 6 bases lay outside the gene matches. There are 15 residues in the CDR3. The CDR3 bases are TGTGCCAGCAGCCCTATAGCGGGGCGCCAAGAGACCCAGTACTTC. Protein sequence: CASSPIAGRQETQYF.

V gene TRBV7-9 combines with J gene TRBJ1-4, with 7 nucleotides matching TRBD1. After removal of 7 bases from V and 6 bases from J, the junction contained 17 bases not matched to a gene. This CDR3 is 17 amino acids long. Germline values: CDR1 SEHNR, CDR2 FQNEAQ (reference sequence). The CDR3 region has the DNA TGTGCCAGCACCTCCCGGGACAGCCTAGTTATTCATGAAAAACTGTTTTTT. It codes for CASTSRDSLVIHEKLFF.

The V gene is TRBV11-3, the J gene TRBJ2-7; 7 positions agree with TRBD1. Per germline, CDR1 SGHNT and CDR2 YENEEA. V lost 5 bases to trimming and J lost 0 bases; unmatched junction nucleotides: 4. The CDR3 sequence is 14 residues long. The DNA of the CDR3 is TGTGCCAGCAGCCCCGGGACAGTCTCCTACGAGCAGTACTTC. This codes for CASSPGTVSYEQYF.

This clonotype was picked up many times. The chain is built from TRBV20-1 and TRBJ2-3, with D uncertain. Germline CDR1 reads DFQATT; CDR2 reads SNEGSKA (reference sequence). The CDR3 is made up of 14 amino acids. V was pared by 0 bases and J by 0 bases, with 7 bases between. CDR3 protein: CSARDRVSTDTQYF. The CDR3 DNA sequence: TGCAGTGCTAGAGATCGGGTCAGCACAGATACGCAGTATTTT.

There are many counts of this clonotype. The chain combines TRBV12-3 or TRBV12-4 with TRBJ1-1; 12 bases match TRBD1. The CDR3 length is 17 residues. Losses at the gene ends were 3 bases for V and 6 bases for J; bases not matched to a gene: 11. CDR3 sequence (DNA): TGTGCCAGCAGTTTTGGCCGGGACAGGGGGCGAGGATCTGAAGCTTTCTTT. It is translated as CASSFGRDRGRGSEAFF.

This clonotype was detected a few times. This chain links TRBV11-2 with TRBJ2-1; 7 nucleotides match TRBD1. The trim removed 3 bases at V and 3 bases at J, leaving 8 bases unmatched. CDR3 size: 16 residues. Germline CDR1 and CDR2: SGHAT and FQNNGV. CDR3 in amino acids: CASSLGSTGYYNEQFF. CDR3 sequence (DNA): TGTGCCAGCAGCTTGGGATCGACAGGGTACTACAATGAGCAGTTCTTC. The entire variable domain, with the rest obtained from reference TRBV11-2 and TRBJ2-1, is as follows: EAGVAQSPRYKIIEKRQSVAFWCNPISGHATLYWYQQILGQGPKLLIQFQNNGVVDDSQLPKDRFSAERLKGVDSTLKIQPAKLEDSAVYLCASSLGSTGYYNEQFFGPGTRLTVL.

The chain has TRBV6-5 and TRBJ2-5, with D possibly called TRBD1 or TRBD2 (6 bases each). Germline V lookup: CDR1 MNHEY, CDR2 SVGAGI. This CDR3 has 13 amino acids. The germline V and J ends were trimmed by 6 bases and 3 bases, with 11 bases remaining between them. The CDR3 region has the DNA TGTGCCAGCAGAGACGGGGGCAAAGAGACCCAGTACTTC. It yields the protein CASRDGGKETQYF.

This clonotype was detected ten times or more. The DNA for the CDR3 is TGCAGTGCTAGAGGGCTGGGTGGGACGGCAGCGAAGGAGCAGTACTTC. It yields the protein CSARGLGGTAAKEQYF. This chain joins TRBV20-1 and TRBJ2-7; either TRBD1 or TRBD2 may fit D (5 bases each). The CDR3 has 16 residues. V was pared by 1 base and J by 7 bases, with 23 bases between. Germline loops: CDR1 DFQATT, CDR2 SNEGSKA (reference sequence).

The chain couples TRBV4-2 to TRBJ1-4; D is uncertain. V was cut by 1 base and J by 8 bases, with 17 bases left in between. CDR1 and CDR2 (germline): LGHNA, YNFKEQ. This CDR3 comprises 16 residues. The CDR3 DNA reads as TGTGCCAGCAGCCAAGTTCCTCCGGGGATTGGCGAAAAACTGTTTTTT. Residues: CASSQVPPGIGEKLFF.

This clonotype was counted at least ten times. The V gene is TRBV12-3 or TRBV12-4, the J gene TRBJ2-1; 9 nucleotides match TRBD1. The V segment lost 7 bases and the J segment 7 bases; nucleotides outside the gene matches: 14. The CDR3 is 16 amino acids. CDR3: CASNAGTGLSFNEQFF. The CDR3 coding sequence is TGTGCCAGCAATGCCGGGACAGGGCTCTCGTTTAATGAGCAGTTCTTC.

CDR3 loop: CASSQGGPMPFSETQYF. In nucleotides, the CDR3 is TGCGCCAGCAGCCAAGGAGGGCCCATGCCCTTCTCGGAGACCCAGTACTTC. The chain uses TRBV4-1 and TRBJ2-5; weak D call: TRBD2 (5 bases). V dropped 1 base and J dropped 5 bases, with 20 bases sitting between them. The CDR3 sequence is 17 residues long. Germline values: CDR1 MGHRA, CDR2 YSYEKL.

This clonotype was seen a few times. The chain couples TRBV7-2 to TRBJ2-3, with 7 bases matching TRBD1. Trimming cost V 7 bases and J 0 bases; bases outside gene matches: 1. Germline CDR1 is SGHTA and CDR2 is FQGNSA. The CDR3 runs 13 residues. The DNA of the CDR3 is TGTGCCAGCAAGGACAGGAGCACAGATACGCAGTATTTT. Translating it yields CASKDRSTDTQYF.

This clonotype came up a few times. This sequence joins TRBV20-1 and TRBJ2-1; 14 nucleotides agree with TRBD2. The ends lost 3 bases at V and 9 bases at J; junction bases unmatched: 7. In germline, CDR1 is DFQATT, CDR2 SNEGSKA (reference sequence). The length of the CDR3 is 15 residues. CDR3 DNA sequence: TGCAGTGCTAGGGCCGGGACTAGCGGGGGTAGTGAGCAGTTCTTC. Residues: CSARAGTSGGSEQFF.

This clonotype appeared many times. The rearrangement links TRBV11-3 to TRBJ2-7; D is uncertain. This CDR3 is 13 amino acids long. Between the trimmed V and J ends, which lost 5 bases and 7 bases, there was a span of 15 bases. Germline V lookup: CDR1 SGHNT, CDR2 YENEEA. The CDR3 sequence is CASSPPLAGEQYF. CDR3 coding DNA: TGTGCCAGCAGCCCCCCACTGGCAGGAGAGCAGTACTTC.